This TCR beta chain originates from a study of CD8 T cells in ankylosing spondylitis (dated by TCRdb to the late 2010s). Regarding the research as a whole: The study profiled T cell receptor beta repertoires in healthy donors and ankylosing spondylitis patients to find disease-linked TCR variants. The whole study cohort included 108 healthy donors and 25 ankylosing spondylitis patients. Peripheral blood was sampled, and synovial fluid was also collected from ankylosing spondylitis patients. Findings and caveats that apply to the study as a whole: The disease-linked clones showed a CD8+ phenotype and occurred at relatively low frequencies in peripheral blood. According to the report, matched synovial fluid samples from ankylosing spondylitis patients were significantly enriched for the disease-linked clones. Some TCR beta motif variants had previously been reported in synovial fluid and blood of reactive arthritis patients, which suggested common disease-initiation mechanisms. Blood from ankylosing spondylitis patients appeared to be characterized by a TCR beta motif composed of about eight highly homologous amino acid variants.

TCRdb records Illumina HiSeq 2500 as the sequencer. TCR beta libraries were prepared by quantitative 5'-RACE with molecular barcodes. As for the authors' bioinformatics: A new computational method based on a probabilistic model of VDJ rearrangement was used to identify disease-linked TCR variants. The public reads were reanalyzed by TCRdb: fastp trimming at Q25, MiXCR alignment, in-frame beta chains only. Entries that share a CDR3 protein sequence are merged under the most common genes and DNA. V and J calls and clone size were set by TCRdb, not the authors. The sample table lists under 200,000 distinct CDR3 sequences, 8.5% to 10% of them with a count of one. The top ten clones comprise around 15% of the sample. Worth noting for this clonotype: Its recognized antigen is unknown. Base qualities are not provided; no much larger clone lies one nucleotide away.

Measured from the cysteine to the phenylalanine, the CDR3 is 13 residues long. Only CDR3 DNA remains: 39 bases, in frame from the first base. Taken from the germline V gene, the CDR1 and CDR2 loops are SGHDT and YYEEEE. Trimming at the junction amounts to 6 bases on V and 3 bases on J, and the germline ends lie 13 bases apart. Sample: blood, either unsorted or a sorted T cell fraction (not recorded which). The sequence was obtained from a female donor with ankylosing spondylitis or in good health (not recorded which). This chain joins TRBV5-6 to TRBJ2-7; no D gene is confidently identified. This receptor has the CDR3 CASTSIGFYEQYF. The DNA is TGTGCCAGCACCTCGATAGGGTTCTACGAGCAGTACTTC.